The 10 T cell receptor beta chains in this list originate from one sample, sequenced in a study of T cell responses to AZD1222 COVID-19 vaccine. The data were produced by immunoSEQ multiplex PCR, yet TCRdb's version contains in-frame clones alone and is incomplete. The repertoire holds about 110,000 clones, with roughly 89% as singletons. The specimen comprised peripheral blood, sampled on day 0 of MenACWY control vaccination. These receptors all stem from an adult in good health.

This clone was detected only a few times. This chain links TRBV9 with TRBJ2-1, with 7 bases matching TRBD2. Germline values: CDR1 SGDLS, CDR2 YYNGEE. The CDR3 loop spans 15 amino acids. V shed 0 bases and J 4 bases; nucleotides not matched to a gene: 4. The DNA for the CDR3 is TGTGCCAGCAGCGTAGCGGGGGGTATATACAATGAGCAGTTCTTC. Translating gives CASSVAGGIYNEQFF.

The V and J genes are TRBV6-2 or TRBV6-3 and TRBJ1-5, with D possibly TRBD1 on 5 matching bases. The CDR3 spans 15 residues. V lost 0 bases and J lost 7, with 13 bases in between. Looked up from germline, CDR1 is MNHEY and CDR2 is SVGEGT. The CDR3 coding sequence is TGTGCCAGCAGTTACTCGAAGCCAGGGTTCCAGCCCCAGCATTTT. Its protein product is CASSYSKPGFQPQHF.

This chain connects TRBV19 to TRBJ2-5; 9 nucleotides align to TRBD1. Trimming cost V 6 bases and J 3 bases; bases outside gene matches: 5. Germline CDR1 LNHDA, CDR2 SQIVND (reference sequence). This CDR3 comprises 14 residues. Here the CDR3 DNA reads TGTGCCAGTAGCCGGACAGGGGATGAAGAGACCCAGTACTTC. As protein: CASSRTGDEETQYF.

The chain links TRBV19 to TRBJ1-2; 9 nucleotides line up with TRBD1. The CDR3 contains 15 residues. Germline-derived CDR1 and CDR2 are LNHDA and SQIVND (reference sequence). J lost 7 bases, V lost 3 bases, and 9 bases had no gene match. The CDR3 coding sequence is TGTGCCAGTAGTATTAACAGGGGGCCCGCCTCTGGCTACACCTTC. This sequence encodes CASSINRGPASGYTF.

The chain has TRBV9 and TRBJ2-1; TRBD1 or TRBD2 may be the D gene (5 bases each). This CDR3 contains 16 residues. Germline CDR1 SGDLS, CDR2 YYNGEE. Trimming removed 0 bases at V and 0 bases at J, with 10 bases between. CDR3 sequence reads: CASSVGGPSSYNEQFF. CDR3 in DNA: TGTGCCAGCAGCGTAGGGGGACCGAGCTCCTACAATGAGCAGTTCTTC.

This chain uses TRBV6-6 with TRBJ2-2; TRBD1 matches 10 bases. The CDR3 has 18 amino acids. Germline CDR1 MNHNY, CDR2 SVGAGI (reference sequence). V shed 5 bases, J shed 1 base, and the junction held 10 bases outside the gene matches. The CDR3 is CASSPGQGPLWNTGELFF. The CDR3 bases are TGTGCCAGCAGTCCGGGACAGGGGCCCCTCTGGAACACCGGGGAGCTGTTTTTT.

The gene calls are TRBV9 and TRBJ1-2; D gene unclear. The germline V and J ends were trimmed by 0 bases and 2 bases, with 11 bases remaining between them. The CDR3 covers 15 residues. The germline CDR1 and CDR2 sequences are SGDLS and YYNGEE. CDR3 sequence (DNA): TGTGCCAGCAGCGTAGGCCCAGACTCAAACTATGGCTACACCTTC. Translation: CASSVGPDSNYGYTF.

The chain employs TRBV3-1 (or the pseudogene TRBV3-2) and TRBJ2-1; no reliable D call. The CDR3 loop spans 12 amino acids. Germline V CDR1 and CDR2: LGHDT, YNNKEL (reference sequence). V lost 4 bases and J lost 8, with 9 bases in between. The DNA for the CDR3 is TGTGCCAGCAGCCTTCTAGATTATGAGCAGTTCTTC. It specifies CASSLLDYEQFF.

The chain combines TRBV19 with TRBJ1-3, with D possibly matching TRBD1 (6 bases). Trimming cost V 5 bases and J 8 bases, with 19 bases left between them. Germline V gene data show CDR1 as LNHDA and CDR2 as SQIVND (reference sequence). The length of the CDR3 is 15 residues. The CDR3 bases are TGTGCCAGTAGTCCGGGACACCGGGCGGAGGACACCATATATTTT. It encodes CASSPGHRAEDTIYF.

The chain couples TRBV5-1 to TRBJ2-5; a possible D gene is TRBD2 (6 bases). Trimming stripped 4 bases from V and 4 bases from J, with 8 bases between. Germline values: CDR1 SGHRS, CDR2 YFSETQ. There are 12 residues in the CDR3. The CDR3 DNA reads as TGCGCCAGCAGCGGGGGGACAGAGACCCAGTACTTC. It specifies CASSGGTETQYF. The full variable domain, with the rest looked up from reference TRBV5-1 and TRBJ2-5, is KAGVTQTPRYLIKTRGQQVTLSCSPISGHRSVSWYQQTPGQGLQFLFEYFSETQRNKGNFPGRFSGRQFSNSRSEMNVSTLELGDSALYLCASSGGTETQYFGPGTRLLVL.